The clone carrying this T cell receptor beta chain was seen once. CD45RA+ naive and CD45RA-negative memory subsets were separated from CD4+ cells. The sample originates from a study of shared clonotypes between healthy human individuals. Data came from immunoSEQ multiplex PCR; TCRdb stores just in-frame clones and leaves some out. The repertoire holds millions of clones, with roughly nine tenths as singletons. The receptor's source is a man aged 18 to 30 in good health. The sequencing input was naive CD4+ T cells sorted from blood. Subset of the sample: CD45RA+ positively selected.

The CDR3 DNA follows: TGTGCCAGCTCCCCGGGGGGCTGGCAAGAGACCCAGTACTTC. Translated: CASSPGGWQETQYF. The J gene is TRBJ2-5, the V gene TRBV2, with D perhaps TRBD2 (7 bases). The CDR3 is 14 amino acids. CDR1 SNHLY and CDR2 FYNNEI come from the germline V gene. V lost 8 bases and J lost 2, with 15 bases in between.